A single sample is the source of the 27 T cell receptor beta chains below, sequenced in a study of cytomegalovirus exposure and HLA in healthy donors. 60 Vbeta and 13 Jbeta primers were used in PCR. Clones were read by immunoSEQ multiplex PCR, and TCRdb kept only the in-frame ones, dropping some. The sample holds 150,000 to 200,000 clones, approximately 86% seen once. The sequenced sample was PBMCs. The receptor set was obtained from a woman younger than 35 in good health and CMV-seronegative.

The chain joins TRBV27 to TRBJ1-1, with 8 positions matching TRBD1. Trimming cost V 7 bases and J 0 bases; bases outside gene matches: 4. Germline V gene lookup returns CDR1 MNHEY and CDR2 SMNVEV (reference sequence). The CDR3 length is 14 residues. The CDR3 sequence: CASKRQGMNTEAFF. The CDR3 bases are TGTGCCAGCAAGAGACAGGGGATGAACACTGAAGCTTTCTTT.

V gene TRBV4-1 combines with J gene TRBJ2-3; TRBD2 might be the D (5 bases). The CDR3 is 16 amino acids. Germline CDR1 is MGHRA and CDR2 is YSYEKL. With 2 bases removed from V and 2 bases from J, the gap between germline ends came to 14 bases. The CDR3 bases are TGCGCCAGCAGCCAACCTCAGCGGAGCCACACAGATACGCAGTATTTT. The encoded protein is CASSQPQRSHTDTQYF.

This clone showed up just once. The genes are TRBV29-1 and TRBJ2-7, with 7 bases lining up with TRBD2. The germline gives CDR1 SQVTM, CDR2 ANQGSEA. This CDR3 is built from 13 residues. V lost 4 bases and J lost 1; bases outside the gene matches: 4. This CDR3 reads CSVVGGRSYEQYF. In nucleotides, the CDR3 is TGCAGCGTTGTAGGCGGGAGATCCTACGAGCAGTACTTC.

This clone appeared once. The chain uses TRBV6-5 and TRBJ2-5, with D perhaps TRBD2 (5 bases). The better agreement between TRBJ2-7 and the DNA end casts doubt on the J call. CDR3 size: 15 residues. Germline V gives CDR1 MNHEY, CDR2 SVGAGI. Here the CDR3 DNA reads TGTGCCAGCAGCCCCGTCGGACTGTTGGGCTACGAGCAGTACTTC. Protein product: CASSPVGLLGYEQYF.

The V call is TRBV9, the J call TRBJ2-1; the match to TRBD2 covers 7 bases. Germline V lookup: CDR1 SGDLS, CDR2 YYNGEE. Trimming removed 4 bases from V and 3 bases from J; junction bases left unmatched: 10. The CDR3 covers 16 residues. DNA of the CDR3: TGTGCCAGCAGCCCCCTGGGGGGGATCGGCTACAATGAGCAGTTCTTC. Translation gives CASSPLGGIGYNEQFF.

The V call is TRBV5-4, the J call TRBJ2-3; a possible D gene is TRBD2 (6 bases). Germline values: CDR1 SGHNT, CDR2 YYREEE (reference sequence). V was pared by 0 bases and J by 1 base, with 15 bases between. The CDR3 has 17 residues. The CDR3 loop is CASSLAGIAAGTDTQYF. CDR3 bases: TGTGCCAGCAGCTTGGCCGGGATAGCGGCGGGCACAGATACGCAGTATTTT. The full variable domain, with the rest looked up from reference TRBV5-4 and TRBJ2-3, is ETGVTQSPTHLIKTRGQQVTLRCSSQSGHNTVSWYQQALGQGPQFIFQYYREEENGRGNFPPRFSGLQFPNYSSELNVNALELDDSALYLCASSLAGIAAGTDTQYFGPGTRLTVL.

The CDR3 is CASSLGLAGAGGELFF. The CDR3, as DNA: TGCGCCAGCAGCTTGGGACTAGCGGGAGCCGGCGGGGAGCTGTTTTTT. V and J are TRBV5-1 and TRBJ2-2, with 12 bases aligning to TRBD2. J lost 7 bases, V lost 0 bases, and 4 bases had no gene match. CDR1 and CDR2 (germline): SGHRS, YFSETQ. The length of the CDR3 is 16 residues.

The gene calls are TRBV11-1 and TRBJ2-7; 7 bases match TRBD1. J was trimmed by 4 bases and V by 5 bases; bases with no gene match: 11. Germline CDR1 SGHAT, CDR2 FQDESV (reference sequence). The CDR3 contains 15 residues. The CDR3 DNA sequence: TGTGCCAGCAGCCGCTCCGGGACAGTGACTTACGAGCAGTACTTC. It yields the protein CASSRSGTVTYEQYF.

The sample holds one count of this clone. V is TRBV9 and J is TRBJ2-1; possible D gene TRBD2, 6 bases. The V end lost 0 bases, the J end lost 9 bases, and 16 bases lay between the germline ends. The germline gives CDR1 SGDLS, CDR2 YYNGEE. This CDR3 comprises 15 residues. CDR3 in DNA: TGTGCCAGCAGCGTAGGTACTGTAGCGGTCGCTGAGCAGTTCTTC. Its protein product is CASSVGTVAVAEQFF.

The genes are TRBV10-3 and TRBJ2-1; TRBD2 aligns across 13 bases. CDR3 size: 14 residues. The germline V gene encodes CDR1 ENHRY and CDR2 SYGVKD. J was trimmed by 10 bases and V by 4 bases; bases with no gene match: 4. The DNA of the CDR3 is TGTGCCATCAGTGCTACTAGCGGGAGGGAGGAGCAGTTCTTC. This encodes CAISATSGREEQFF.

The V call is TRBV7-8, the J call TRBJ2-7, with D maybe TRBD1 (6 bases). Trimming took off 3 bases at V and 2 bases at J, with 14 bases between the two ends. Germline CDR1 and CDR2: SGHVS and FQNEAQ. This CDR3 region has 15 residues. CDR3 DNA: TGTGCCAGCAGCTTTAGACAGGCTAGTGCCTACGAGCAGTACTTC. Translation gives CASSFRQASAYEQYF.

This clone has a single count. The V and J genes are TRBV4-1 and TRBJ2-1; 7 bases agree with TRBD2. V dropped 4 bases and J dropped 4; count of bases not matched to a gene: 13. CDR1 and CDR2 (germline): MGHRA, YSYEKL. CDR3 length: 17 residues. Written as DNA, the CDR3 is TGCGCCAGCAGCCCCGGGGGAGGCCGGGGGGTATACAATGAGCAGTTCTTC. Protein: CASSPGGGRGVYNEQFF.

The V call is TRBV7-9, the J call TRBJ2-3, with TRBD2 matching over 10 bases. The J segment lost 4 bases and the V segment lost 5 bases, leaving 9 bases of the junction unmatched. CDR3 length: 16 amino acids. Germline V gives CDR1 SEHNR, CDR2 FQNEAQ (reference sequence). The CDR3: CASSLKPSGGADTQYF. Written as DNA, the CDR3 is TGTGCCAGCAGCCTGAAGCCTAGCGGGGGTGCAGATACGCAGTATTTT.

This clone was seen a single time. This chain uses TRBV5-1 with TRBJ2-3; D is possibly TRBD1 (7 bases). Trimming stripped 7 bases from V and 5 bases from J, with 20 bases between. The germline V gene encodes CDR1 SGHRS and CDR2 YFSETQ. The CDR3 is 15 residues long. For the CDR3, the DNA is TGCGCCAGCCGGCCCGTTCCAGGGGGAGGAGATACGCAGTATTTT. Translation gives CASRPVPGGGDTQYF.

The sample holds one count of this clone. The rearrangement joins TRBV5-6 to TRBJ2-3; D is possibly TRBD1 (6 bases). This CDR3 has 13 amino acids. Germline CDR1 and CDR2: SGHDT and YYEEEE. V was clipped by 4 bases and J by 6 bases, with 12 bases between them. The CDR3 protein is CASSPYREDTQYF. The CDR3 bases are TGTGCCAGCAGCCCCTACAGGGAGGATACGCAGTATTTT.

The CDR3 sequence: CASSMDRDTEAFF. The CDR3 bases are TGTGCCAGTAGTATGGACAGGGACACTGAAGCTTTCTTT. V gene TRBV19 combines with J gene TRBJ1-1; 8 nucleotides line up with TRBD1. The germline CDR1 and CDR2 sequences are LNHDA and SQIVND (reference sequence). The V segment lost 3 bases and the J segment 3 bases; nucleotides outside the gene matches: 0. CDR3 length: 13 residues.

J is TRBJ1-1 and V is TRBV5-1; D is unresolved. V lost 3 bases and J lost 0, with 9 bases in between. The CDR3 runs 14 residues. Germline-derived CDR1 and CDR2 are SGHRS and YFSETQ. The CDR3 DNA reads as TGCGCCAGCAGCTACGGCGGATTGAACACTGAAGCTTTCTTT. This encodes CASSYGGLNTEAFF. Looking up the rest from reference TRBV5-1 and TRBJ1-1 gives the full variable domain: KAGVTQTPRYLIKTRGQQVTLSCSPISGHRSVSWYQQTPGQGLQFLFEYFSETQRNKGNFPGRFSGRQFSNSRSEMNVSTLELGDSALYLCASSYGGLNTEAFFGQGTRLTVV.

This CDR3 is CASSEGAGELFF. CDR3 nucleotide sequence: TGTGCCAGCAGCGAGGGAGCCGGGGAGCTGTTTTTT. The chain has TRBV9 and TRBJ2-2, with a weak D call TRBD2 (5 bases). Trimming pared 3 bases from V and 6 bases from J, leaving 6 bases between. Looked up from germline, CDR1 is SGDLS and CDR2 is YYNGEE. The CDR3 has 12 amino acids. Using reference TRBV9 and TRBJ2-2 for the parts outside the CDR3, the full variable domain is DSGVTQTPKHLITATGQRVTLRCSPRSGDLSVYWYQQSLDQGLQFLIQYYNGEERAKGNILERFSAQQFPDLHSELNLSSLELGDSALYFCASSEGAGELFFGEGSRLTVL.

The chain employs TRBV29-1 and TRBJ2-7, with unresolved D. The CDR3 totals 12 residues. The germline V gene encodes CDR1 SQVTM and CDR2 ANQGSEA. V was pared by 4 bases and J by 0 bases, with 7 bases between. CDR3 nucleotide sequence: TGCAGCGTTGGAGACAACTCCTACGAGCAGTACTTC. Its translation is CSVGDNSYEQYF.

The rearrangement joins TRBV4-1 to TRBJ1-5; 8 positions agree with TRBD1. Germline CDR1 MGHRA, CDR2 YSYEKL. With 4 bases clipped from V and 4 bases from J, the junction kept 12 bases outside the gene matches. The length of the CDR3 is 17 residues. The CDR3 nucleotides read TGCGCCAGCAGCCGGGCACCCGGGACAGGCGTTAATCAGCCCCAGCATTTT. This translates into CASSRAPGTGVNQPQHF.

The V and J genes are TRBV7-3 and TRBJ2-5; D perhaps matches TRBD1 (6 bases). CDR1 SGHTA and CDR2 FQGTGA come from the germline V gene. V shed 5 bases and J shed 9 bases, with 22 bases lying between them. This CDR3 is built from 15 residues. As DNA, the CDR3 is TGTGCCAGCAGCCCAGACTACGACAGGATGGGGGCCCAGTACTTC. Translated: CASSPDYDRMGAQYF.

This CDR3 is CASSSKTGYTGELFF. Here the CDR3 DNA reads TGTGCCAGCAGCTCAAAGACTGGTTACACCGGGGAGCTGTTTTTT. The J gene is TRBJ2-2, the V gene TRBV7-2; D gene uncertain. Between the trimmed V and J ends, which lost 4 bases and 3 bases, there was a span of 12 bases. The CDR3 runs 15 residues. CDR1 SGHTA and CDR2 FQGNSA come from the germline V gene. Filled out from reference TRBV7-2 and TRBJ2-2, the complete variable domain reads GAGVSQSPSNKVTEKGKDVELRCDPISGHTALYWYRQSLGQGLEFLIYFQGNSAPDKSGLPSDRFSAERTGGSVSTLTIQRTQQEDSAVYLCASSSKTGYTGELFFGEGSRLTVL.

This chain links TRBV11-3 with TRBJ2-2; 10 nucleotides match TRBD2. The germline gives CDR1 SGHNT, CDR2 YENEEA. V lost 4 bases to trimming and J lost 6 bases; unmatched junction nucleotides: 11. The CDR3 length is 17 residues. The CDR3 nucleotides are TGTGCCAGCAGCTCGAGGGCTAGCGGGAGTCGGGCCGGGGAGCTGTTTTTT. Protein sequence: CASSSRASGSRAGELFF.

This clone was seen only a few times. CDR3 sequence (DNA): TGTGCCATCAGTGGAGGGAATCAGCCCCAGCATTTT. Translated: CAISGGNQPQHF. This sequence joins TRBV10-3 and TRBJ1-5; D remains ambiguous. The CDR3 length is 12 residues. Trimming took 4 bases from V and 4 from J, leaving 5 bases between them. Germline CDR1 reads ENHRY; CDR2 reads SYGVKD.

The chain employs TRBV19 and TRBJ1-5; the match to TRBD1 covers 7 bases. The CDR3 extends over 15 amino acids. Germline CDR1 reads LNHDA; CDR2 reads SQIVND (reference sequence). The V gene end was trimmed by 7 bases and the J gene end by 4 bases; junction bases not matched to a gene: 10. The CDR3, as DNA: TGTGCCAGTAAAGAGCGGACAGGTCCTAATCAGCCCCAGCATTTT. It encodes CASKERTGPNQPQHF.

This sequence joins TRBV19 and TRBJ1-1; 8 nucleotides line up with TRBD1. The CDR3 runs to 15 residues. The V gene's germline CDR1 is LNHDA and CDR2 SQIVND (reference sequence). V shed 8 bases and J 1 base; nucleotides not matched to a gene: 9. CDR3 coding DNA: TGTGCCAGTCATGGGACCGGGACAGGGAACACTGAAGCTTTCTTT. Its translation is CASHGTGTGNTEAFF.

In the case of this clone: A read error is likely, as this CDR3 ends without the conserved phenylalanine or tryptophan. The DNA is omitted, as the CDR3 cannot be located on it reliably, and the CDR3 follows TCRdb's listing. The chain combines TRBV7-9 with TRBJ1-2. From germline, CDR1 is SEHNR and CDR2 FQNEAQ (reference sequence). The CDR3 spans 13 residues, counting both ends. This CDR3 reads CASSLGSAGASEV.